Reported below is one T cell receptor (beta chain). This clone came up a few times. Its antigen specificity is not known. Base-call qualities are not available, and no considerably larger clone is one nucleotide away. The immunoSEQ Assay, a bias-controlled multiplex PCR, was used to amplify TCRbeta CDR3 regions from genomic DNA. The published analysis was carried out like this. The number of nucleated cells in each sample was estimated by amplification of reference gene primers within the assay. Sequence reads were collapsed and filtered to measure the absolute abundance of every unique TCRbeta CDR3 rearrangement. For each sample, productive Simpson clonality was calculated as the square root of Simpson's diversity index across productive rearrangements. The source is immuneACCESS, and TCRdb retained only in-frame sequences with V and J called. Part of the clones is not carried over; for the studies checked, unresolved V genes explain less than half of this, and the remainder is unexplained. V, J and clone size are taken as reported in that table, and D and trimming were inferred from the DNA itself. The sample profile shows over 150,000 clones; roughly 83% of them were found once. Around 28% of the sample is held by the ten biggest clonotypes.

These data come from a study of blood T cell repertoires in COVID-19 (dated by TCRdb to the early 2020s). In the study overall: Samples from collaborators originated in the United States, Italy and Spain and spanned both the acute and convalescent phases of COVID-19. The material from the prospective study consisted of cDNA or gDNA derived from T cells, B-cell-depleted T cells, or PBMCs. Subjects who had been exposed to COVID-19, were actively infected with it, or had recovered from it provided the deeply sampled blood TCRbeta repertoires that made up the dataset. The repertoires were released in a freely available public database intended as a resource for research on the immune response to SARS-CoV-2. The samples were drawn from two sources: the first 160 participants of the ongoing ImmuneRACE study, and 1,254 subjects contributed by 6 global collaborators. Nearly every sample came with metadata listing a de-identified subject ID, COVID-19 status, age in years and sex. Where available, HLA class I and class II types were obtained from metadata supplied by the sample provider rather than from assay-based typing.

Collaborating institutions collected whole blood in K2EDTA tubes following their own protocols. Collaborator samples were shipped for TCRbeta analysis as frozen whole blood, isolated PBMCs, or DNA extracted from either sample type. At the junction V is shortened by 1 base and J by 6 bases, with 13 bases in between. CDR1 and CDR2 were assigned from the germline V gene (reference sequence) as SEHNR and FQNEAQ. The CDR3 covers 15 residues, taking in both the cysteine and the phenylalanine. CDR3 DNA is the only sequence kept; it has 45 bases, read in frame from the first base. Points the paper makes about the study in general: The amount of clinical and demographic metadata varied by source and participant and was provided uncurated.

The rearrangement joined TRBV7-9 to TRBJ1-5, and possibly TRBD1, on 6 matching bases. This receptor was taken from a woman aged 55-69 years with acute or convalescent COVID-19. Input material: peripheral blood. The nucleotide sequence reads TGTGCCAGCAGCTTAGGGGGGGGCTATAGTCAGCCCCAGCATTTT. This codes for CASSLGGGYSQPQHF.